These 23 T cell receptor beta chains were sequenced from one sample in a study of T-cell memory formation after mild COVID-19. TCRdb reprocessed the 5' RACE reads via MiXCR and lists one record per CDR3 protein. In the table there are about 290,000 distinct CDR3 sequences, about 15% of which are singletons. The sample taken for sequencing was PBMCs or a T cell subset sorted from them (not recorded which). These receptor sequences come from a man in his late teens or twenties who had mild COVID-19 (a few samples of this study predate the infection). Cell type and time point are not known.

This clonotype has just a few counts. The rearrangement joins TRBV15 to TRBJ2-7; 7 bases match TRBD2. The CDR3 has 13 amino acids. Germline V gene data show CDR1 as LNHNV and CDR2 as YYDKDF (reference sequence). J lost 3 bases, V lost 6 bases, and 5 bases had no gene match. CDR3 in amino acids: CATRRDYNYEQYV. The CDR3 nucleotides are TGTGCCACCAGGAGGGACTATAACTACGAGCAGTACGTC.

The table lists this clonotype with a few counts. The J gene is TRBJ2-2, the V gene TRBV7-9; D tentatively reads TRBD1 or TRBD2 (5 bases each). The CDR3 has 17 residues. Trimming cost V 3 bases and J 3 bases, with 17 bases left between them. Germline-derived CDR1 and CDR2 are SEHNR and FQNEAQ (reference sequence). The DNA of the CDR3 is TGTGCCAGCAGCTTGAGCTTCTTGGGACCCTACACCGGGGAGCTGTTTTTT. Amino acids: CASSLSFLGPYTGELFF.

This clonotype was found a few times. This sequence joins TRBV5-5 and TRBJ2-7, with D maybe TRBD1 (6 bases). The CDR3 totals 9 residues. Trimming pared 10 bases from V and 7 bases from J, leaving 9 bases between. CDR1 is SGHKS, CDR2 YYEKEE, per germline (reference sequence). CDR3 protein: CAEGGEQYF. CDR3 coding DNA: TGTGCCGAAGGGGGTGAGCAGTACTTC.

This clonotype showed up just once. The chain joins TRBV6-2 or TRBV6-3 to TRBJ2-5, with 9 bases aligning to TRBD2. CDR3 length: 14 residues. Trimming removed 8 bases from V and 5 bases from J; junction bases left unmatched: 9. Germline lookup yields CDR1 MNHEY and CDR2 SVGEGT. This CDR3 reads CASGTLAGRETQYF. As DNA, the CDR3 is TGTGCCAGCGGAACTCTAGCGGGGCGGGAGACCCAGTACTTC.

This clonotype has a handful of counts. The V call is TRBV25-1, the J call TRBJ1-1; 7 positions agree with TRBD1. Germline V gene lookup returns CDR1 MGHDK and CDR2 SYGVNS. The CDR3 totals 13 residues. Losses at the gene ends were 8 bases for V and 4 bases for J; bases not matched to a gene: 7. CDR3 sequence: CASGGAGGTEAFF. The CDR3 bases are TGTGCCAGCGGAGGGGCAGGGGGCACTGAAGCTTTCTTT.

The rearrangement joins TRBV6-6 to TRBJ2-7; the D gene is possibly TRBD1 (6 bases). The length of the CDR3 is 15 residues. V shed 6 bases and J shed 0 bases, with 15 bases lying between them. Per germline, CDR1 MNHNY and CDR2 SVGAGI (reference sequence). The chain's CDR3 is CASSQGGESSYEQYV. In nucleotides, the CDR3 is TGTGCCAGCAGCCAAGGGGGTGAAAGCTCCTACGAGCAGTACGTC.

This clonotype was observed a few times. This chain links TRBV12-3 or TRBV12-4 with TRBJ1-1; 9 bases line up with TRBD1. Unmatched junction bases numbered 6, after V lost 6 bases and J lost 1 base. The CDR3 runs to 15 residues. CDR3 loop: CASSRRGQGNTEAFF. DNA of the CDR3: TGTGCCAGCAGCCGTCGGGGACAGGGGAACACTGAAGCTTTCTTT.

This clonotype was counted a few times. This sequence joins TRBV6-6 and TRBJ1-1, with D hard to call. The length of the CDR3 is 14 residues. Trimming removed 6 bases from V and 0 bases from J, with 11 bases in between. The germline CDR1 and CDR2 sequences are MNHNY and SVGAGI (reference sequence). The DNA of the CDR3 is TGTGCCAGCAGGTACGGCGACATGAACACTGAAGCTTTCTTT. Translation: CASRYGDMNTEAFF.

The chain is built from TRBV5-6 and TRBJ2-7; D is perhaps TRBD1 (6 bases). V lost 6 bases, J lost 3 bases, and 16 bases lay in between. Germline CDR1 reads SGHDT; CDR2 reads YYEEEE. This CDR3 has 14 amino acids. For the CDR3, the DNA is TGTGCCAGCACTCTACAACAGGGAATCTACGAGCAGTACGTC. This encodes CASTLQQGIYEQYV.

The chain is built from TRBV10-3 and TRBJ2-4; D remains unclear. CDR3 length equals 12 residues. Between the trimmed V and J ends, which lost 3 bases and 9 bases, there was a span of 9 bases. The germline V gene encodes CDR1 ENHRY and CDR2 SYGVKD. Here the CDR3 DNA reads TGTGCCATCAGTGACCCTGGGCTCATTCAGTACTTC. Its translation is CAISDPGLIQYF.

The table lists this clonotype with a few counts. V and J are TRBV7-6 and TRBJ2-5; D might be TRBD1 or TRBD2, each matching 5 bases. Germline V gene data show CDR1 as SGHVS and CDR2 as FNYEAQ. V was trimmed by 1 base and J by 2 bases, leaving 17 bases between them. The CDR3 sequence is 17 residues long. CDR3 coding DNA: TGTGCCAGCAGCTTAGAAGGGAGCAGGGCCGCTCAAGAGACCCAGTACTTC. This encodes CASSLEGSRAAQETQYF.

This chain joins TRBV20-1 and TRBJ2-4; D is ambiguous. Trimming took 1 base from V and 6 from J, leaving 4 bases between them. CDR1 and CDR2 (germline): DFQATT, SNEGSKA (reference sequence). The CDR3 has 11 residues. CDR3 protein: CSARVPNIQYF. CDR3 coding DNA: TGCAGTGCTAGAGTTCCAAACATTCAGTACTTC.

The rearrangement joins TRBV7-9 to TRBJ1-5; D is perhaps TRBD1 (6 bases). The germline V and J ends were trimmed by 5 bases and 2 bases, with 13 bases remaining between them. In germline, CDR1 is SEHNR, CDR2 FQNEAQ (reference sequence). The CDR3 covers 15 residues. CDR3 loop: CASSPRGLGNQPQHF. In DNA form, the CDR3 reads TGTGCCAGCAGCCCCAGGGGTTTGGGCAATCAGCCCCAGCATTTT.

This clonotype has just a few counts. The CDR3, as DNA: TGTGCCAGCAGTTACACGGACAGAAATAATTCACCCCTCCACTTT. Translated, it gives CASSYTDRNNSPLHF. The chain recombines TRBV5-6 with TRBJ1-6; perhaps TRBD1 as D (6 bases). CDR3 length: 15 residues. Germline loops: CDR1 SGHDT, CDR2 YYEEEE. The V end lost 5 bases, the J end lost 5 bases, and 14 bases lay between the germline ends. The full variable domain, with the rest looked up from reference TRBV5-6 and TRBJ1-6, is DAGVTQSPTHLIKTRGQQVTLRCSPKSGHDTVSWYQQALGQGPQFIFQYYEEEERQRGNFPDRFSGHQFPNYSSELNVNALLLGDSALYLCASSYTDRNNSPLHFGNGTRLTVT.

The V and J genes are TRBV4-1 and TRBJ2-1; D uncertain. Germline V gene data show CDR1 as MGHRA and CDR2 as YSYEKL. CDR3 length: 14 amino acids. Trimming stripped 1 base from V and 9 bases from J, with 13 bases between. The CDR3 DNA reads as TGCGCCAGCAGCCAAGCCCTCGGAGCCGCTGAGCAGTTCTTC. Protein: CASSQALGAAEQFF.

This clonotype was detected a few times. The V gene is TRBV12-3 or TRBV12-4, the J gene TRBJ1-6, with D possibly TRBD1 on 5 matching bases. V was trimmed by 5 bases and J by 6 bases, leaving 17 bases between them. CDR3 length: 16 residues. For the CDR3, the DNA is TGTGCCAGCAGTAGGGCTGGGGCGGACCGTAATTCACCCCTCCACTTT. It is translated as CASSRAGADRNSPLHF.

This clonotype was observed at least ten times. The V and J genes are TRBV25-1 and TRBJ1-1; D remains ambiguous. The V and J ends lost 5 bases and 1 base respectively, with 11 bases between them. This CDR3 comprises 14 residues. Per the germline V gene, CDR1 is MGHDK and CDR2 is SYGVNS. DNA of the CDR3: TGTGCCAGCAGTCCTCGGACTGGGAACACTGAAGCTTTCTTT. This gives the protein CASSPRTGNTEAFF.

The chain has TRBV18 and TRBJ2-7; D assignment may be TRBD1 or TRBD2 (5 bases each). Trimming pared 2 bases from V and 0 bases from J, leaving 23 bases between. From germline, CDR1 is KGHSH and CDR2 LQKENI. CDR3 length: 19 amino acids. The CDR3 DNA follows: TGTGCCAGCTCACCAGCCCATACCCGAGAGGGGCAGAGCTCCTACGAGCAGTACTTC. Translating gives CASSPAHTREGQSSYEQYF. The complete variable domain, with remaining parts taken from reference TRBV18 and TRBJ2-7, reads NAGVMQNPRHLVRRRGQEARLRCSPMKGHSHVYWYRQLPEEGLKFMVYLQKENIIDESGMPKERFSAEFPKEGPSILRIQQVVRGDSAAYFCASSPAHTREGQSSYEQYFGPGTRLTVT.

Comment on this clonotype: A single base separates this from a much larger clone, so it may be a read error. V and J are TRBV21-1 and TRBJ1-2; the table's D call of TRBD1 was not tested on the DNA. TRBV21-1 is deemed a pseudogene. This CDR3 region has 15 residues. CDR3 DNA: TGTGCCAGCCCGCGCTCGCCAGGGGCCGCCTGTGGCTACACCTTC. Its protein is CASPRSPGAACGYTF.

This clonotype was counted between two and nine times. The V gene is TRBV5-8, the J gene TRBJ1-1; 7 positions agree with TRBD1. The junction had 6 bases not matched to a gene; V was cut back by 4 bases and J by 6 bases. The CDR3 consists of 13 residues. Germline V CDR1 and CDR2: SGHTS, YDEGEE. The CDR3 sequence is CASSPGQKAEAFF. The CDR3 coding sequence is TGTGCCAGCAGCCCGGGACAGAAGGCTGAAGCTTTCTTT.

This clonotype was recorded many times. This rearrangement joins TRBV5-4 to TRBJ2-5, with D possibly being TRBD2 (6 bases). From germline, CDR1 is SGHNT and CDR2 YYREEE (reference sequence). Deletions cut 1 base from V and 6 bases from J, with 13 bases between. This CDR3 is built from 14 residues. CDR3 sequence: CASSLYVGRKTQYF. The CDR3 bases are TGTGCCAGCAGCTTGTATGTGGGGAGGAAGACCCAGTACTTC.

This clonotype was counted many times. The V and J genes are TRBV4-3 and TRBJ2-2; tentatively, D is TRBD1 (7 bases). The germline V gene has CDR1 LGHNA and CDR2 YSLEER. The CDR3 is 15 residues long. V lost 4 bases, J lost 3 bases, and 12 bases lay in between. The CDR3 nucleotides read TGCGCCAGCAGCCCCGGGGGACAGTACACCGGGGAGCTGTTTTTT. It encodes CASSPGGQYTGELFF.

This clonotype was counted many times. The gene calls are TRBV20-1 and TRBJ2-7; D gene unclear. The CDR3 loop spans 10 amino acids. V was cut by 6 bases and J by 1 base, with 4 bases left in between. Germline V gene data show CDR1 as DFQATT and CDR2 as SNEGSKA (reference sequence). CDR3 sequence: CSAGSYEQYV. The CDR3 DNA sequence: TGCAGTGCCGGATCCTACGAGCAGTACGTC.